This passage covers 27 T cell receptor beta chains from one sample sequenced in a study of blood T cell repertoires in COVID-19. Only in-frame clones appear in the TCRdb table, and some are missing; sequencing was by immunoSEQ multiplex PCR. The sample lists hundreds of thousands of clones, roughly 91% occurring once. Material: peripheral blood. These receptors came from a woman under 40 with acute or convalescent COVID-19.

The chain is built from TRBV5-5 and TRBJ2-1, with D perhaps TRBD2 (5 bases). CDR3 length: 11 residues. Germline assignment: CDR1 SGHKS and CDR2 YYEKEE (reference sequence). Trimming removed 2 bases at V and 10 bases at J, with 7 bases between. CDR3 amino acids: CASSFWEEQFF. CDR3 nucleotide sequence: TGTGCCAGCAGCTTCTGGGAGGAGCAGTTCTTC.

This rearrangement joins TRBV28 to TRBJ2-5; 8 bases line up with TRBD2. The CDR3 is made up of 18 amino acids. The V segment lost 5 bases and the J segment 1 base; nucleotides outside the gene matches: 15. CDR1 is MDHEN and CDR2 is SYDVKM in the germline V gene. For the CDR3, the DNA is TGTGCCAGCAGTGCCCTTGCGGGGGGAACCCTACGCCAAGAGACCCAGTACTTC. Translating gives CASSALAGGTLRQETQYF.

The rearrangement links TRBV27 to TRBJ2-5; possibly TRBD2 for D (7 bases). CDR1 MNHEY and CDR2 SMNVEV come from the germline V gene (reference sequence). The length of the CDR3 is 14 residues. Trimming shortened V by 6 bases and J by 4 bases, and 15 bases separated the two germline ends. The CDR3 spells CASSRGGARETQYF. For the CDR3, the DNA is TGTGCCAGCAGCCGAGGGGGGGCACGAGAGACCCAGTACTTC.

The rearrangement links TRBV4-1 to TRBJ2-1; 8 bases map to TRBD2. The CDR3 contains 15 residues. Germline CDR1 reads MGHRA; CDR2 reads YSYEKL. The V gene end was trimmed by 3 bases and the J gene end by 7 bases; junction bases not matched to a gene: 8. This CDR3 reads CASSQVSRGGNEQFF. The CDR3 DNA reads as TGCGCCAGCAGCCAGGTCTCTCGGGGGGGGAATGAGCAGTTCTTC.

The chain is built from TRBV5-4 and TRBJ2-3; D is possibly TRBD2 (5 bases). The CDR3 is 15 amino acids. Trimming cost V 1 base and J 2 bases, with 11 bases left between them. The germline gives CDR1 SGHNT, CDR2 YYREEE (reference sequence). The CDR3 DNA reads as TGTGCCAGCAGCTTGAAACTCGGGGACACAGATACGCAGTATTTT. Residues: CASSLKLGDTDTQYF.

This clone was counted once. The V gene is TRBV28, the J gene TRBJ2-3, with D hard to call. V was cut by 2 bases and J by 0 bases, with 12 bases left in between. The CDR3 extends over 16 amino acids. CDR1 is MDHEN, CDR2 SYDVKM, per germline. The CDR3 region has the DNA TGTGCCAGCAGTTTACCCCCTCCGGGTAGCACAGATACGCAGTATTTT. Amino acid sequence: CASSLPPPGSTDTQYF.

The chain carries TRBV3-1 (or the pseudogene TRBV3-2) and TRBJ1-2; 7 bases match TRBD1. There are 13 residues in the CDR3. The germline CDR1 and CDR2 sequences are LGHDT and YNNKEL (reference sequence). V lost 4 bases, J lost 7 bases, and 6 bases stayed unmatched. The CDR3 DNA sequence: TGTGCCAGCAGCCGAGGGACAGACGGTGGCTACACCTTC. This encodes CASSRGTDGGYTF.

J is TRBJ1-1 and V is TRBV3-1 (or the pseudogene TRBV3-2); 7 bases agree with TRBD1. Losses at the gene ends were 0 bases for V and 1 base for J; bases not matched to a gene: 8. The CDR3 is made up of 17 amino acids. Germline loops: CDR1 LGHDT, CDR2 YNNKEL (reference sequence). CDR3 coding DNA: TGTGCCAGCAGCCAAGATCTGACAGGGCCCACGAACACTGAAGCTTTCTTT. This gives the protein CASSQDLTGPTNTEAFF.

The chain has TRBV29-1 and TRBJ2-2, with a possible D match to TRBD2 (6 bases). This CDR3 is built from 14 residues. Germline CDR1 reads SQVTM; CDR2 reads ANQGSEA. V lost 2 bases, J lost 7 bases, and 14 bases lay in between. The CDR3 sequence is CSVERKGGDGELFF. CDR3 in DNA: TGCAGCGTTGAACGTAAGGGAGGTGACGGGGAGCTGTTTTTT.

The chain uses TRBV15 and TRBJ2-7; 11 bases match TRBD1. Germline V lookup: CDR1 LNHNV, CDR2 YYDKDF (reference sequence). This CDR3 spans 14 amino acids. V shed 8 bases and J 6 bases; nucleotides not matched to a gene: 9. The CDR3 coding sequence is TGTGCCACCGCGCGGGTGGACAGGGGGCCCGAGCAGTACTTC. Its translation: CATARVDRGPEQYF.

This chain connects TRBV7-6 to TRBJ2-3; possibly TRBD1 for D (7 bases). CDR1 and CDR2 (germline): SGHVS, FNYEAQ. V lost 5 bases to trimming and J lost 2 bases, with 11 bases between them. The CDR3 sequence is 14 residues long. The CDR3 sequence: CASSQGGLTDTQYF. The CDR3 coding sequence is TGTGCCAGCAGCCAGGGGGGACTCACAGATACGCAGTATTTT.

CDR3 sequence (DNA): TGTGCCAGCAGTTCCCCGACAGGGGGGGGTACGCAGTATTTT. The encoded protein is CASSSPTGGGTQYF. The rearrangement joins TRBV28 to TRBJ2-3; TRBD1 matches at 9 bases. Per the germline V gene, CDR1 is MDHEN and CDR2 is SYDVKM. The CDR3 covers 14 residues. Trimming cost V 4 bases and J 8 bases; bases outside gene matches: 7. Complete variable domain (other parts from reference TRBV28 and TRBJ2-3): DVKVTQSSRYLVKRTGEKVFLECVQDMDHENMFWYRQDPGLGLRLIYFSYDVKMKEKGDIPEGYSVSREKKERFSLILESASTNQTSMYLCASSSPTGGGTQYFGPGTRLTVL.

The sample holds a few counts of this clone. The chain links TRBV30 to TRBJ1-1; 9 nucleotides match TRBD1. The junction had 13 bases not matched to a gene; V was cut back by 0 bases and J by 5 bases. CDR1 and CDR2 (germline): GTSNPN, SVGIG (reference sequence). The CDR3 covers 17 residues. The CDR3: CAWSVPWTGEVSTEAFF. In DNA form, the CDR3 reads TGTGCCTGGAGTGTCCCCTGGACAGGGGAAGTTTCGACTGAAGCTTTCTTT.

CDR3 amino acids: CASSAQAGGVEQFF. CDR3 sequence (DNA): TGTGCCAGCAGCGCTCAAGCGGGTGGGGTTGAGCAGTTCTTC. The chain joins TRBV7-3 to TRBJ2-1, with D possibly TRBD2 on 6 matching bases. CDR1 and CDR2 (germline): SGHTA, FQGTGA. The length of the CDR3 is 14 residues. Trimming left V 5 bases short and J 9 bases short, with 17 bases between.

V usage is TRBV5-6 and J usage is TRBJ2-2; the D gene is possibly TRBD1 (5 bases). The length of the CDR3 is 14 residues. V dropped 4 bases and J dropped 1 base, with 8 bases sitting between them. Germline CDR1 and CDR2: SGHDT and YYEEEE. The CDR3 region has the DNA TGTGCCAGCAGCCAAACAGGGAACACCGGGGAGCTGTTTTTT. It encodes CASSQTGNTGELFF.

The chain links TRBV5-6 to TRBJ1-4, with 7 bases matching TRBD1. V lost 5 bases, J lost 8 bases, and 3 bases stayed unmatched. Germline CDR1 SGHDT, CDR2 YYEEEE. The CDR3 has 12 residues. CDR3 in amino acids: CASRTGREKLFF. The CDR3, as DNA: TGTGCCAGCAGGACAGGGCGGGAAAAACTGTTTTTT.

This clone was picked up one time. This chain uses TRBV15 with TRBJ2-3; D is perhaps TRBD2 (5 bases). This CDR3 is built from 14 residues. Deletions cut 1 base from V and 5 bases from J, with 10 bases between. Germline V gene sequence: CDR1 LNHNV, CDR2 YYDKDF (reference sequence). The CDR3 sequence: CATSRGSAGDTQYF. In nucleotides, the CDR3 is TGTGCCACCAGCAGAGGAAGTGCGGGAGATACGCAGTATTTT.

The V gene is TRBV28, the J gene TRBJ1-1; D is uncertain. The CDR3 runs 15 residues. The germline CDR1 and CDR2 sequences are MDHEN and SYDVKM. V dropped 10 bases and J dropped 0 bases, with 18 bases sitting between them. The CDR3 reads CATNPGAGLNTEAFF. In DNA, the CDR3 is TGTGCCACCAATCCAGGAGCGGGCTTGAACACTGAAGCTTTCTTT.

The CDR3 here is CASSSMGDRLNTEAFF. The CDR3 coding sequence is TGTGCCAGCAGCTCTATGGGGGACAGGCTGAACACTGAAGCTTTCTTT. The chain couples TRBV7-9 to TRBJ1-1; TRBD1 matches at 8 bases. CDR3 length: 16 amino acids. The germline CDR1 and CDR2 sequences are SEHNR and FQNEAQ (reference sequence). Trimming cost V 4 bases and J 0 bases; bases outside gene matches: 7.

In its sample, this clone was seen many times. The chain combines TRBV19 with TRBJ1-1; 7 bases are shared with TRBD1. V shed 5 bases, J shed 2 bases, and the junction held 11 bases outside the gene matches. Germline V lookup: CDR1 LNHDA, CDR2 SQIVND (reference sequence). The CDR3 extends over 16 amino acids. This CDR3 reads CASSPGQILLNTEAFF. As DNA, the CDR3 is TGTGCCAGTAGTCCGGGACAGATCTTATTAAACACTGAAGCTTTCTTT.

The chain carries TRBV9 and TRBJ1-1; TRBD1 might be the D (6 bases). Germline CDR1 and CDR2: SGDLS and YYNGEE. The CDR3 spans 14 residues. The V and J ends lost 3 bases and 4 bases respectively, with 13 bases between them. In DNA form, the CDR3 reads TGTGCCAGCAGCGCGGCCAGGGGCGGCACTGAAGCTTTCTTT. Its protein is CASSAARGGTEAFF.

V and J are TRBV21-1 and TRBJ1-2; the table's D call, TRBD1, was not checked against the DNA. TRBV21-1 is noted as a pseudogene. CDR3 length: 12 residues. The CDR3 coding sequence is TGTGCCAACCGGGACATAGCCTATGGCTACACCTTC. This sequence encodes CANRDIAYGYTF.

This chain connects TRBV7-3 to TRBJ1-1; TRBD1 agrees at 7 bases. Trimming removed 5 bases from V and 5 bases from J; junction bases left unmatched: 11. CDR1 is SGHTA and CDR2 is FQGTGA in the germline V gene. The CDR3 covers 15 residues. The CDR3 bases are TGTGCCAGCAGCGCCGACGGGACAGCGGATACTGAAGCTTTCTTT. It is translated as CASSADGTADTEAFF.

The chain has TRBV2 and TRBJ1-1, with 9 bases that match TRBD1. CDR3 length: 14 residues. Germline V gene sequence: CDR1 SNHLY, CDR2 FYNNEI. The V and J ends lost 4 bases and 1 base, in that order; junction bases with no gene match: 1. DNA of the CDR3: TGTGCCAGCAGTGGGGACAGGGAGAACACTGAAGCTTTCTTT. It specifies CASSGDRENTEAFF.

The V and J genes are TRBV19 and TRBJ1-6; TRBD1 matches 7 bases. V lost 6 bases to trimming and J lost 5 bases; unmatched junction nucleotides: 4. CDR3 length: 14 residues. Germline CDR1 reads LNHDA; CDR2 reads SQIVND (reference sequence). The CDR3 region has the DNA TGTGCCAGTAGGTGGACAGGTAATAATTCACCCCTCCACTTT. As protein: CASRWTGNNSPLHF. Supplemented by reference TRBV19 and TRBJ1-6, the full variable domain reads DGGITQSPKYLFRKEGQNVTLSCEQNLNHDAMYWYRQDPGQGLRLIYYSQIVNDFQKGDIAEGYSVSREKKESFPLTVTSAQKNPTAFYLCASRWTGNNSPLHFGNGTRLTVT.

The CDR3 loop reads CASSLLPGQGISGANVLTF. CDR3 bases: TGCGCCAGCAGTCTTCTACCGGGACAGGGGATCTCTGGGGCCAACGTCCTGACTTTC. The gene calls are TRBV5-1 and TRBJ2-6, with 10 bases matching TRBD1. The J segment lost 0 bases and the V segment lost 5 bases, leaving 11 bases of the junction unmatched. Germline CDR1 reads SGHRS; CDR2 reads YFSETQ. This CDR3 contains 19 residues.

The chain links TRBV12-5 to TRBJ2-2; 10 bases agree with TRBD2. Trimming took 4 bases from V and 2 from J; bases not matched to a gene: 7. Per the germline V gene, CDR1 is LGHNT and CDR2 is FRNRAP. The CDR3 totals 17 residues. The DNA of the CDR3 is TGTGCTAGTGGTTCCTCGACTAGCGGGCGCAACACCGGGGAGCTGTTTTTT. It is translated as CASGSSTSGRNTGELFF.